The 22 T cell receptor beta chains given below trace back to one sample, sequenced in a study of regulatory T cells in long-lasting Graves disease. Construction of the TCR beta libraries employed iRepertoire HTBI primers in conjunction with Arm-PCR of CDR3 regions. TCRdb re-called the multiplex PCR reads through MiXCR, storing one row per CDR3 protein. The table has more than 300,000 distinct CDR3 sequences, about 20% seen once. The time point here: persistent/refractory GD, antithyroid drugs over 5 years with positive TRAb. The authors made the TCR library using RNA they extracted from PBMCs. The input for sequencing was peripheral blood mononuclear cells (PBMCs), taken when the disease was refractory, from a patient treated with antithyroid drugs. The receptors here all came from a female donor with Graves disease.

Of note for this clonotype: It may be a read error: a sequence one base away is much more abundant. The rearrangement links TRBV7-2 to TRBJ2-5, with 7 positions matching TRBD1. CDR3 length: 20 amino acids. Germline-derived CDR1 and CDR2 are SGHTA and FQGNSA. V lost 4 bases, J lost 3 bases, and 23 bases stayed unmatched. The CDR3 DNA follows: TGTGCCAGCAGCTCCAAACCTGCTAAGGGGGCAACTAGGGCTAAAGAGACCCAGTACTTC. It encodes CASSSKPAKGATRAKETQYF.

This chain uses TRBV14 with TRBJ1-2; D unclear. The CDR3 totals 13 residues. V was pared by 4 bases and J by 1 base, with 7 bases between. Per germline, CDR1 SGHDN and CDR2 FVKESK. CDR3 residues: CASSPALNYGYTF. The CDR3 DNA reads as TGTGCCAGCAGCCCCGCCCTTAACTATGGCTACACCTTC.

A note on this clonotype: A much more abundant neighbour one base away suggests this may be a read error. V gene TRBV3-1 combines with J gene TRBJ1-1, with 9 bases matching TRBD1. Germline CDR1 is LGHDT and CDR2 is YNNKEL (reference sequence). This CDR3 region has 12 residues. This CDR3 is CASSLRQGEASF. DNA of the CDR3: TGTGCCAGCAGCCTTCGACAGGGGGAAGCTTCCTTT.

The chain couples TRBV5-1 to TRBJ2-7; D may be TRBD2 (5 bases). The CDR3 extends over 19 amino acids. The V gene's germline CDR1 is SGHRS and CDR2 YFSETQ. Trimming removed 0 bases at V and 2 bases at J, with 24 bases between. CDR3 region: CASSLAARSGRGSAYEQYF. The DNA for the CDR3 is TGCGCCAGCAGCTTGGCAGCCAGATCCGGGCGAGGGTCGGCCTACGAGCAGTACTTC.

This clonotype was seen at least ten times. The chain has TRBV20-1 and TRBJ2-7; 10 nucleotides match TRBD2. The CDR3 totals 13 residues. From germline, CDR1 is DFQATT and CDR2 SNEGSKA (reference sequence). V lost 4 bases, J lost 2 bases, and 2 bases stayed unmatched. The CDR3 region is CSAKLAGTYEQYF. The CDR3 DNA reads TGCAGTGCTAAACTAGCGGGGACCTACGAGCAGTACTTC.

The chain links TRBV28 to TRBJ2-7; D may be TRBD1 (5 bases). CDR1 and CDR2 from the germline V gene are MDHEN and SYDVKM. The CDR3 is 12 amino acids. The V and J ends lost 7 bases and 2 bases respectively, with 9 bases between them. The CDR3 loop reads CASTSGPYEQYF. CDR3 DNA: TGTGCCAGCACCTCAGGGCCCTACGAGCAGTACTTC.

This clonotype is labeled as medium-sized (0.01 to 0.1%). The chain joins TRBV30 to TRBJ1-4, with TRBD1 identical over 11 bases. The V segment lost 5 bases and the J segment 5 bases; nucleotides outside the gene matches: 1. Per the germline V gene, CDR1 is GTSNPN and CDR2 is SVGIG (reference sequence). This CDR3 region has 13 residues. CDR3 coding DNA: TGTGCCTGGGGACAGGGGGCGAATGAAAAACTGTTTTTT. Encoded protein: CAWGQGANEKLFF.

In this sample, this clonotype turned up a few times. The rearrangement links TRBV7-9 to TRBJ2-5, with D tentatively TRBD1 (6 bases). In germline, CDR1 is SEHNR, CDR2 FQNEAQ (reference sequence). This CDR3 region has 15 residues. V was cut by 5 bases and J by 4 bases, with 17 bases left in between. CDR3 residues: CASSIARGRGETQYF. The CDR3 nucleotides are TGTGCCAGCAGCATTGCGCGTGGCAGGGGAGAGACCCAGTACTTC.

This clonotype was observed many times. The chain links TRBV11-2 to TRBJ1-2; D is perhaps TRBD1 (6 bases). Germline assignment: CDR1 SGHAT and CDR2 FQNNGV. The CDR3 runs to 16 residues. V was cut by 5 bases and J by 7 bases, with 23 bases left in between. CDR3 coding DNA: TGTGCCAGCAGCAAAAACCGGAGTCCGGGGGCAGGTGGCTACACCTTC. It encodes CASSKNRSPGAGGYTF.

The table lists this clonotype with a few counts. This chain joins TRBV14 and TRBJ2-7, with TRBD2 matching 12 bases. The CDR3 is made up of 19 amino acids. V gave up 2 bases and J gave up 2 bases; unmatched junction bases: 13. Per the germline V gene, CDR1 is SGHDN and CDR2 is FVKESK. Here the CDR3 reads CASSQSVLAGGRLAYEQYF. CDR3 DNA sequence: TGTGCCAGCAGCCAAAGTGTACTAGCGGGAGGACGACTGGCCTACGAGCAGTACTTC.

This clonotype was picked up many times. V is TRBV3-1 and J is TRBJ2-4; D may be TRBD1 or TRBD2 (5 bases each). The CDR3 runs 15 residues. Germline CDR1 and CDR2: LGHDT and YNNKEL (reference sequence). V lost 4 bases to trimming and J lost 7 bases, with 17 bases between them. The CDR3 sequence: CASSRLSGDGNIQYF. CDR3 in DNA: TGTGCCAGCAGCCGCCTCTCTGGGGACGGGAACATTCAGTACTTC.

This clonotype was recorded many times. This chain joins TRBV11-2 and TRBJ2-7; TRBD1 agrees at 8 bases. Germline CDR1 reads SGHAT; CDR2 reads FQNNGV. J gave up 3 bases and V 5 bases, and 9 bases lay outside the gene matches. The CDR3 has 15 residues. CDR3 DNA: TGTGCCAGCAGCCCGGCGCAGGGGGCTATCTACGAGCAGTACTTC. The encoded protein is CASSPAQGAIYEQYF.

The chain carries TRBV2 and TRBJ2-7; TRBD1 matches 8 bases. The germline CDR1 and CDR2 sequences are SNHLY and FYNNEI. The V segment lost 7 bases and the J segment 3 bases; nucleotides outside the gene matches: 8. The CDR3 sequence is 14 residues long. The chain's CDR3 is CASNLRTGYYEQYF. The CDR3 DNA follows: TGTGCCAGCAACCTACGGACAGGGTACTACGAGCAGTACTTC.

The CDR3 DNA follows: TGTGCCAACACCCCTAGTAGACAGGGCAGTGGCTACACCTTC. This codes for CANTPSRQGSGYTF. The chain couples TRBV6-1 to TRBJ1-2; 7 bases fit TRBD1. The CDR3 contains 14 residues. The ends lost 10 bases at V and 7 bases at J; junction bases unmatched: 15. Germline V lookup: CDR1 MNHNS, CDR2 SASEGT.

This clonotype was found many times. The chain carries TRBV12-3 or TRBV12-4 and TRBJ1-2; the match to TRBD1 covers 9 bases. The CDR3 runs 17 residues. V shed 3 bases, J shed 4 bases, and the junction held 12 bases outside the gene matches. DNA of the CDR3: TGTGCCAGCAGTTTTAATTCGGGACAGGGTACGGCCTATGGCTACACCTTC. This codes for CASSFNSGQGTAYGYTF.

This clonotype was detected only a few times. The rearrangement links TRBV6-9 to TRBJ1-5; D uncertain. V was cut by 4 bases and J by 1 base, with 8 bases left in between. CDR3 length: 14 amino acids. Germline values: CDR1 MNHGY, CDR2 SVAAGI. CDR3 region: CASSSGFSNQPQHF. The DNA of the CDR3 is TGTGCCAGCAGTTCGGGTTTCAGCAATCAGCCCCAGCATTTT.

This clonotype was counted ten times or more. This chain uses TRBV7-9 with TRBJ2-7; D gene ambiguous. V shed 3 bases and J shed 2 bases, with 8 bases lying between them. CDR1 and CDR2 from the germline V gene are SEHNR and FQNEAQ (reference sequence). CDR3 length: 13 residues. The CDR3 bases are TGTGCCAGCAGCTTTAAACCGACCTACGAGCAGTACTTC. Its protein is CASSFKPTYEQYF. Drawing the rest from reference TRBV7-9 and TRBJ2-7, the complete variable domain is DTGVSQNPRHKITKRGQNVTFRCDPISEHNRLYWYRQTLGQGPEFLTYFQNEAQLEKSRLLSDRFSAERPKGSFSTLEIQRTEQGDSAMYLCASSFKPTYEQYFGPGTRLTVT.

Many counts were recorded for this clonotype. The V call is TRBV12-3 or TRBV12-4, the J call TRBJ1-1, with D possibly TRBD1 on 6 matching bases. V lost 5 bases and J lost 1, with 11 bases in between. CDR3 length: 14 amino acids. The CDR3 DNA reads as TGTGCCAGCAGTCCGGGACACAAGAACACTGAAGCTTTCTTT. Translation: CASSPGHKNTEAFF.

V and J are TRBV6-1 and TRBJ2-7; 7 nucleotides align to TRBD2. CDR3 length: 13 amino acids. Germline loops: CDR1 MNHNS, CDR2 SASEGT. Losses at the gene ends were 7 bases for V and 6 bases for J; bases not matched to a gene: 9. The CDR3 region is CASTMSGTPEQYF. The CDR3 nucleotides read TGTGCCAGCACCATGAGCGGGACCCCCGAGCAGTACTTC.

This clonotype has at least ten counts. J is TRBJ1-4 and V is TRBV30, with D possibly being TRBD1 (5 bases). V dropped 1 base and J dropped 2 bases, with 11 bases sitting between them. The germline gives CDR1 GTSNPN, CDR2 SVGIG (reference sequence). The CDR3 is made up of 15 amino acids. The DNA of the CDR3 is TGTGCCTGGAGTGCGGGGACGACGACTAATGAAAAACTGTTTTTT. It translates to CAWSAGTTTNEKLFF.

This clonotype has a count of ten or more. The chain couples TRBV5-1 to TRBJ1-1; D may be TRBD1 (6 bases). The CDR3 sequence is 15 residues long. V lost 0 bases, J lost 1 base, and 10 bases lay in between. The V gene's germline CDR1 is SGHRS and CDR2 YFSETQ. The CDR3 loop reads CASSLAGTQNTEAFF. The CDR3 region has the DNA TGCGCCAGCAGCTTGGCCGGGACACAGAACACTGAAGCTTTCTTT.

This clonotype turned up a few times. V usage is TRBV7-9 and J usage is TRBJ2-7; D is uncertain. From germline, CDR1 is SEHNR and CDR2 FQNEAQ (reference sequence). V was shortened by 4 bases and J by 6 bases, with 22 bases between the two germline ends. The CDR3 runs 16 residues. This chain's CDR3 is CASSSSGPRTLGEQYF. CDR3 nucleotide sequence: TGTGCCAGCAGCTCCTCCGGGCCCCGCACACTCGGCGAGCAGTACTTC.